The next 14 T cell receptor beta chains were all read from a single sample in a study of metastatic and nonmetastatic thyroid tumors. With MiXCR, TCRdb called clones anew from the PCR reads. The table records approximately 21,000 clones, roughly 23% of them present only once. Treatment of any kind had been given to no patient before thyroid surgery. The specimen sequenced was adjacent normal tissue. The origin of the receptors is a female donor with papillary thyroid cancer or a benign thyroid nodule (not recorded which). Some clones in this sample may be carry-over from other donors' samples.

This clone is medium-sized. The CDR3 sequence is CASSLMGASYEQYF. Here the CDR3 DNA reads TGTGCCAGCAGCTTAATGGGGGCCAGCTACGAGCAGTACTTC. The rearrangement links TRBV7-9 to TRBJ2-7; a possible D gene is TRBD1 (6 bases). Trimming removed 2 bases at V and 3 bases at J, with 11 bases between. The CDR3 has 14 residues. The germline V gene encodes CDR1 SEHNR and CDR2 FQNEAQ (reference sequence).

Worth noting for this clone: Within the sample, other DNA sequences also encode this same CDR3. The J gene is TRBJ1-2, the V gene TRBV11-2, with 9 bases aligning to TRBD1. The germline CDR1 and CDR2 sequences are SGHAT and FQNNGV. This CDR3 comprises 14 residues. Trimming at V came to 5 bases and at J to 7 bases, leaving 8 bases not matched to a gene. In DNA form, the CDR3 reads TGTGCCAGCAGCCCGGCTCCGGGACAGGGTGGCTACACCTTC. Translating gives CASSPAPGQGGYTF.

V and J are TRBV27 and TRBJ1-1; no firm D call. The V end was cut by 5 bases, the J end by 5 bases, with 15 bases between. The germline V gene has CDR1 MNHEY and CDR2 SMNVEV (reference sequence). The CDR3 sequence is 14 residues long. This CDR3 is CASSLLGVETEAFF. DNA for the CDR3: TGTGCCAGCAGTCTCCTCGGGGTGGAGACTGAAGCTTTCTTT.

This clone is labeled as medium-sized. The chain recombines TRBV20-1 with TRBJ2-1; the D call may be TRBD1 or TRBD2 (5 bases each). Germline V gene sequence: CDR1 DFQATT, CDR2 SNEGSKA (reference sequence). The CDR3 sequence is 14 residues long. The V and J ends lost 6 bases and 2 bases respectively, with 14 bases between them. The CDR3 DNA follows: TGCAGTGCCCACGGGACCAATACCTACAATGAGCAGTTCTTC. Encoded protein: CSAHGTNTYNEQFF.

There are a few counts of this clone. This sequence joins TRBV11-3 and TRBJ2-2; a weak D match, TRBD2 (5 bases). Germline V CDR1 and CDR2: SGHNT, YENEEA. The CDR3 loop spans 14 amino acids. V was pared by 0 bases and J by 5 bases, with 7 bases between. The CDR3 sequence: CASSLEERTGELFF. The CDR3 DNA reads as TGTGCCAGCAGCTTAGAGGAGCGGACCGGGGAGCTGTTTTTT.

This clone was picked up many times. The chain joins TRBV7-9 to TRBJ2-1; D possibly corresponds to TRBD2 (6 bases). The CDR3 contains 12 residues. V dropped 5 bases and J dropped 5 bases, with 7 bases sitting between them. CDR1 and CDR2 from the germline V gene are SEHNR and FQNEAQ (reference sequence). The CDR3 loop is CASSRGDNEQFF. The CDR3, as DNA: TGTGCCAGCAGCCGCGGGGACAATGAGCAGTTCTTC.

The V gene is TRBV19, the J gene TRBJ1-2, with D uncertain. This CDR3 has 13 residues. V was cut by 3 bases and J by 10 bases, with 15 bases left in between. Germline V gene sequence: CDR1 LNHDA, CDR2 SQIVND (reference sequence). CDR3 sequence reads: CASSIRDTGVYTF. For the CDR3, the DNA is TGTGCCAGTAGTATCCGAGATACTGGTGTCTACACCTTC.

At least ten counts were recorded for this clone. The V gene is TRBV30, the J gene TRBJ2-1, with TRBD2 matching 12 bases. The CDR3 is made up of 19 amino acids. Germline values: CDR1 GTSNPN, CDR2 SVGIG (reference sequence). Unmatched junction bases numbered 13, after V lost 4 bases and J lost 0 bases. The CDR3 coding sequence is TGTGCCTGGATTGACCGAGAGACTAGCGGGAGAAGCTCCTACAATGAGCAGTTCTTC. It codes for CAWIDRETSGRSSYNEQFF.

This chain links TRBV30 with TRBJ1-5; D not certain. V lost 5 bases and J lost 6, with 5 bases in between. CDR3 size: 10 residues. Looked up from germline, CDR1 is GTSNPN and CDR2 is SVGIG (reference sequence). CDR3: CAWRSQPQHF. The CDR3, as DNA: TGTGCCTGGCGGAGTCAGCCCCAGCATTTT.

This clone appeared many times. The gene calls are TRBV24-1 and TRBJ1-4; D might be TRBD1 (5 bases). Germline V CDR1 and CDR2: KGHDR, SFDVKD. The germline V and J ends were trimmed by 3 bases and 5 bases, with 9 bases remaining between them. This CDR3 region has 14 residues. CDR3 protein: CATSDNQGNEKLFF. The CDR3 DNA follows: TGTGCCACCAGTGATAACCAGGGAAATGAAAAACTGTTTTTT.

This clone is categorized as medium-sized. The chain recombines TRBV6-2 or TRBV6-3 with TRBJ1-2; D is unclear. Germline CDR1 and CDR2: MNHEY and SVGEGT. The V end lost 5 bases, the J end lost 4 bases, and 8 bases lay between the germline ends. This CDR3 is built from 12 residues. CDR3 loop: CASSVEGYGYTF. CDR3 coding DNA: TGTGCCAGCAGTGTTGAAGGCTATGGCTACACCTTC.

This clone was found a few times. The J gene is TRBJ1-6, the V gene TRBV28, with D possibly matching TRBD1 (5 bases). Trimming stripped 2 bases from V and 0 bases from J, with 5 bases between. CDR3 length: 15 amino acids. Germline lookup yields CDR1 MDHEN and CDR2 SYDVKM. Here the CDR3 DNA reads TGTGCCAGCAGTTTACAGGGCTCCTATAATTCACCCCTCCACTTT. Translating gives CASSLQGSYNSPLHF.

This clone was picked up a small number of times. The chain employs TRBV24-1 and TRBJ2-3; D not certain. Germline CDR1 reads KGHDR; CDR2 reads SFDVKD. This CDR3 is built from 13 residues. V was trimmed by 3 bases and J by 0 bases, leaving 3 bases between them. The CDR3, as DNA: TGTGCCACCAGTGATGCTAGCACAGATACGCAGTATTTT. This codes for CATSDASTDTQYF.

This clone was counted a few times. This chain joins TRBV2 and TRBJ2-7; TRBD2 matches 8 bases. Looked up from germline, CDR1 is SNHLY and CDR2 is FYNNEI. The CDR3 covers 15 residues. V shed 1 base, J shed 0 bases, and the junction held 2 bases outside the gene matches. CDR3 residues: CASSEELADSYEQYF. DNA of the CDR3: TGTGCCAGCAGTGAAGAACTAGCGGACTCCTACGAGCAGTACTTC. The complete variable domain, with remaining parts taken from reference TRBV2 and TRBJ2-7, reads EPEVTQTPSHQVTQMGQEVILRCVPISNHLYFYWYRQILGQKVEFLVSFYNNEISEKSEIFDDQFSVERPDGSNFTLKIRSTKLEDSAMYFCASSEELADSYEQYFGPGTRLTVT.